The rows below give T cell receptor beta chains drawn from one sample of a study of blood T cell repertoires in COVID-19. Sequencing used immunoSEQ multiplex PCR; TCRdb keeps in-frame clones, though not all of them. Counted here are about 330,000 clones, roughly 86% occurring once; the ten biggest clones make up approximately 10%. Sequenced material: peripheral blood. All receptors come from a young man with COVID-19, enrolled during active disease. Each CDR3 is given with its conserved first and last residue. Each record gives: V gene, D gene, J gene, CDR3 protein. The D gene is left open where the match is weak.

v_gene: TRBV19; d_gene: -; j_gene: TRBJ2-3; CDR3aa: CASSTAPIDGDTQYF
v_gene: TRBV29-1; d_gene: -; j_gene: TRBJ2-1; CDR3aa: CSVVTDNEQFF
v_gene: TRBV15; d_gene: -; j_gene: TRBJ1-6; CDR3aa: CATSTLWGGASNSPLHF
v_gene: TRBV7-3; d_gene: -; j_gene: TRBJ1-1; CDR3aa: CASSLDSSLEAFF
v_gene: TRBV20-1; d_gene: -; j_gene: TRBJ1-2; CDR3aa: CSAIRASYTF
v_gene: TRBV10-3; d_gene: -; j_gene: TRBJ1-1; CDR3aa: CAISLQGQTEAFF
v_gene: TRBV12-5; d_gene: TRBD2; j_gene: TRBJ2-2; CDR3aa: CASGSGLASAGELFF
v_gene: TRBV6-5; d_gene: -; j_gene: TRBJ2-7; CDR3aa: CASSRTGLIPYEQYF
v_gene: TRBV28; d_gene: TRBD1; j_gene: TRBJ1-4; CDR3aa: CASSAGGADEKLFF
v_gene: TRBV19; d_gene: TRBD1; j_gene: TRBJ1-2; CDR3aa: CASSPPTGTGANYGYTF
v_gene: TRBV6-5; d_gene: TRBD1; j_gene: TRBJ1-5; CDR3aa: CASSRGQGVNQPQHF
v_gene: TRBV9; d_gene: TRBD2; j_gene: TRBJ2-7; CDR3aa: CASSALSGGASYEQYF
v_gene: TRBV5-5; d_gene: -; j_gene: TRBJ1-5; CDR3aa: CASSLGGNNQPQHF
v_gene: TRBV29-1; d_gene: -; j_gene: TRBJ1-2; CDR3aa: CSVEGRGPNYGYTF
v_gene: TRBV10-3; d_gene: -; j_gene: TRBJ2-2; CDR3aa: CAISNKGHRNTGELFF
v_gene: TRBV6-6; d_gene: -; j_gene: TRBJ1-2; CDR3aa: CASSFRGRDGYTF
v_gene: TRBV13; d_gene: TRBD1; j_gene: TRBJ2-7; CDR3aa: CASSPAGQGFYEQYF
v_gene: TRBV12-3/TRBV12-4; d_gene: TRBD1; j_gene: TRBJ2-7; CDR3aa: CATHGQGDYEQYF